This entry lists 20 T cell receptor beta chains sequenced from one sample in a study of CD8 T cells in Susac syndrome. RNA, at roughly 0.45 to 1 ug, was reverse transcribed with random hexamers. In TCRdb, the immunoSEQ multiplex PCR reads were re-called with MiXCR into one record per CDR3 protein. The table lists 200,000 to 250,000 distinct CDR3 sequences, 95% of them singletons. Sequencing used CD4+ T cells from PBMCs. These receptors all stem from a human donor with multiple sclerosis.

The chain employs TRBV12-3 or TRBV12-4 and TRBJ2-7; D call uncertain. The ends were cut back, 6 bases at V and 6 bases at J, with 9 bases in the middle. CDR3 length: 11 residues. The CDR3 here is CASRTDSEQYF. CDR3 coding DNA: TGTGCCAGCAGAACAGATTCCGAGCAGTACTTC.

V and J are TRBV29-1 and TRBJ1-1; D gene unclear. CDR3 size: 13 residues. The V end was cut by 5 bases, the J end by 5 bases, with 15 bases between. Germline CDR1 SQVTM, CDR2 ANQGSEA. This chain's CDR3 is CSVTRGRKTEAFF. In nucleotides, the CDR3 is TGCAGCGTTACTCGCGGGAGGAAAACTGAAGCTTTCTTT. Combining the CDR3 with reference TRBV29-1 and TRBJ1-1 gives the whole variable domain SAVISQKPSRDICQRGTSLTIQCQVDSQVTMMFWYRQQPGQSLTLIATANQGSEATYESGFVIDKFPISRPNLTFSTLTVSNMSPEDSSIYLCSVTRGRKTEAFFGQGTRLTVV.

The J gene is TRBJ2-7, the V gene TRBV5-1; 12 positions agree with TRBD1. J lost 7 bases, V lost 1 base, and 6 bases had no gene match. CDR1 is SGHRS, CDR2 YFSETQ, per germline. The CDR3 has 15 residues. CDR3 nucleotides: TGCGCCAGCAGCTTGTCGGGACAGGGGGCAGGGGAGCAGTACTTC. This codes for CASSLSGQGAGEQYF.

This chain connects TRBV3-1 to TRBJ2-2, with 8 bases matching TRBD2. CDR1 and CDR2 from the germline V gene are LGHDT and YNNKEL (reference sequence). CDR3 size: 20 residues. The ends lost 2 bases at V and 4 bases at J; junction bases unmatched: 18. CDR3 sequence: CASSQQDVIAGSYPTGELFF. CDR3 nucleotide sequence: TGTGCCAGCAGCCAACAAGATGTGATAGCGGGATCATACCCCACCGGGGAGCTGTTTTTT.

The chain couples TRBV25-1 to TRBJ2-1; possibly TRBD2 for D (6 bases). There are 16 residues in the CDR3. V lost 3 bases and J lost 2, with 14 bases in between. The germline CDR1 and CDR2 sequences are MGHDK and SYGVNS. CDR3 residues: CASSETGTQTYNEQFF. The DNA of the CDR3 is TGTGCCAGCAGTGAGACCGGGACTCAAACCTACAATGAGCAGTTCTTC.

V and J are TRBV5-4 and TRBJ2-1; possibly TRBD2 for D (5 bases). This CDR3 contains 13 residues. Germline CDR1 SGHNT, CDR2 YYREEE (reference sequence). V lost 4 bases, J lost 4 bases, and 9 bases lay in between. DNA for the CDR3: TGTGCCAGCAGCCGGACTGAGTACAATGAGCAGTTCTTC. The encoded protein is CASSRTEYNEQFF.

CDR3: CASSQPGGYNEQFF. The CDR3 bases are TGTGCCAGCAGCCAACCGGGGGGCTACAATGAGCAGTTCTTC. The V gene is TRBV4-2, the J gene TRBJ2-1; 7 bases are a match to TRBD2. Trimming removed 2 bases from V and 3 bases from J; junction bases left unmatched: 1. The CDR3 is made up of 14 amino acids. Germline V gene sequence: CDR1 LGHNA, CDR2 YNFKEQ.

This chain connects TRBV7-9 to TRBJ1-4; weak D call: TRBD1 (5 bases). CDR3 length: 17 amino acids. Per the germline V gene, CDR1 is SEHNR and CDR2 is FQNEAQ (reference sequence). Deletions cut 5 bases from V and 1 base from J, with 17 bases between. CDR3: CASSPRSLRETNEKLFF. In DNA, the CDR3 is TGTGCCAGCAGCCCCCGCAGCCTCAGGGAAACTAATGAAAAACTGTTTTTT. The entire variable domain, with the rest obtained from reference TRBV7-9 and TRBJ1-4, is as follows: DTGVSQNPRHKITKRGQNVTFRCDPISEHNRLYWYRQTLGQGPEFLTYFQNEAQLEKSRLLSDRFSAERPKGSFSTLEIQRTEQGDSAMYLCASSPRSLRETNEKLFFGSGTQLSVL.

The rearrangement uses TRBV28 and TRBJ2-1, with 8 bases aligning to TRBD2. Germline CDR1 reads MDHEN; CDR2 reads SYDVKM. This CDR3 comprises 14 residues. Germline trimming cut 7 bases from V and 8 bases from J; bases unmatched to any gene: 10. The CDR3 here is CASIRLAGVDEQFF. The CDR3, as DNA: TGTGCCAGCATAAGGCTAGCGGGTGTCGATGAGCAGTTCTTC.

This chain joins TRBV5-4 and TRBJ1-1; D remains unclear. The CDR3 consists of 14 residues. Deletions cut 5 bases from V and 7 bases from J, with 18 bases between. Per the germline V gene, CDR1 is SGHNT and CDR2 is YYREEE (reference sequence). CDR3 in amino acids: CASSPPRFPHEAFF. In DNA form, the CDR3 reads TGTGCCAGCAGTCCTCCGAGGTTTCCGCATGAAGCTTTCTTT.

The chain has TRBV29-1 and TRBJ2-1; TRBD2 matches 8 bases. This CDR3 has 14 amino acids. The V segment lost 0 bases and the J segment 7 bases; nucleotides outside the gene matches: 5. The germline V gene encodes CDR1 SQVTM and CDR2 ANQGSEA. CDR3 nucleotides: TGCAGCGTTGAAGATACTAGCGGCCTGAATGAGCAGTTCTTC. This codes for CSVEDTSGLNEQFF.

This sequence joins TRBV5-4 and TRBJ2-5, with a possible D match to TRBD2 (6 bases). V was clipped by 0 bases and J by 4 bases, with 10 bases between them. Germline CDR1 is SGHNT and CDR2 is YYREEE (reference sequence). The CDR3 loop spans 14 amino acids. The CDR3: CASSLVGGRETQYF. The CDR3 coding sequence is TGTGCCAGCAGCTTGGTCGGGGGTAGAGAGACCCAGTACTTC.

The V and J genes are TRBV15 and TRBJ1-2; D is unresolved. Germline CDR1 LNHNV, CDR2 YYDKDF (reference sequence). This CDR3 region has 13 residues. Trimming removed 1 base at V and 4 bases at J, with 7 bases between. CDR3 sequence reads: CATSRAESYGYTF. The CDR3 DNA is TGTGCCACCAGCAGAGCTGAGAGCTATGGCTACACCTTC.

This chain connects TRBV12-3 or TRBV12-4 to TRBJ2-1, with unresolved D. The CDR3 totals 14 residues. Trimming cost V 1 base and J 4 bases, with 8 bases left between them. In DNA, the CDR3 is TGTGCCAGCAGTTTAGTCGGGCGGTACAATGAGCAGTTCTTC. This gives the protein CASSLVGRYNEQFF.

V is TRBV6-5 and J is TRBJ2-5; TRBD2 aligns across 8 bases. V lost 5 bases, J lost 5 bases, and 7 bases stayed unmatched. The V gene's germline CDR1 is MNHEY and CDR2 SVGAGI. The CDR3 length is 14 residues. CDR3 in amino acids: CASSIAGNGETQYF. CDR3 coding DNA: TGTGCCAGCAGTATAGCGGGGAATGGTGAGACCCAGTACTTC.

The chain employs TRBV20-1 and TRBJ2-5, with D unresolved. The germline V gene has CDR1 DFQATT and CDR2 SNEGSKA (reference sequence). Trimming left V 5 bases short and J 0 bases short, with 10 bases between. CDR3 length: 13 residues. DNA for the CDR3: TGCAGTGCTGGTCCAACGTACCAAGAGACCCAGTACTTC. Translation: CSAGPTYQETQYF.

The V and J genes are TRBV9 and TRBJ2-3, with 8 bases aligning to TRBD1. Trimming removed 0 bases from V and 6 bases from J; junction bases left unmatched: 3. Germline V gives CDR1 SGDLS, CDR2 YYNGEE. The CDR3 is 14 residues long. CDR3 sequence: CASSVGTGMDTQYF. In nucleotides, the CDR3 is TGTGCCAGCAGCGTAGGGACAGGGATGGATACGCAGTATTTT.

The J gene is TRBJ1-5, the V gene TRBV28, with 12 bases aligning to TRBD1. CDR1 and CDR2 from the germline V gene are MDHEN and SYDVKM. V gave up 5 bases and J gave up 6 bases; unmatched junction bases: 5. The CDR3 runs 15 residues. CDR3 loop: CASSGGQGASQPQHF. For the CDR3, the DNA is TGTGCCAGCAGTGGGGGACAGGGGGCATCTCAGCCCCAGCATTTT.

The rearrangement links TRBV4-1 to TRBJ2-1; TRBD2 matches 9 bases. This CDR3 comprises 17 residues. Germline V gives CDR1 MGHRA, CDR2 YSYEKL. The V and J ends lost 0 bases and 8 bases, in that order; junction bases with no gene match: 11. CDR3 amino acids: CASSQEGTSGPGDEQFF. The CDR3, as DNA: TGCGCCAGCAGCCAAGAGGGCACTAGCGGGCCCGGCGATGAGCAGTTCTTC.

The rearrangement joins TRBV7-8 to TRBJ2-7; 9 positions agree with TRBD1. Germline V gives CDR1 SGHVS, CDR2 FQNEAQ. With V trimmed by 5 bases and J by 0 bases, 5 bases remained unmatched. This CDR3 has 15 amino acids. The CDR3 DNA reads TGTGCCAGCAGCCCCGGGACAGGGAACTCCTACGAGCAGTACTTC. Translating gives CASSPGTGNSYEQYF. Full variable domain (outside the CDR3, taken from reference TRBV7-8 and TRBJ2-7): GAGVSQSPRYKVAKRGQDVALRCDPISGHVSLFWYQQALGQGPEFLTYFQNEAQLDKSGLPSDRFFAERPEGSVSTLKIQRTQQEDSAVYLCASSPGTGNSYEQYFGPGTRLTVT.